The source of this TCR beta chain is a study of regulatory T cells in long-lasting Graves disease. Study at large: Graves' patients, diagnosed recently, had received antithyroid drugs under 3 months.

The time point was: newly diagnosed GD, antithyroid drugs for less than 3 months. RNA extracted from PBMCs served as the sequencing template. Regarding the study as a whole: TRBV28, TRBJ1-2 and TRBJ2-5 were favored in persistent disease. Persistent Graves' cases showed lower TCR diversity than newly diagnosed cases.

In its sample, this clonotype was seen many times. As yet, its antigen is unknown. The length of the CDR3 is 13 residues. Deletions cut 5 bases from V and 3 bases from J, with 11 bases between. Germline loops: CDR1 SEHNR, CDR2 FQNEAQ (reference sequence). HTBI primers from iRepertoire and Arm-PCR of CDR3 regions yielded the TCR beta libraries. As originally analysed: Among the samples, 60 to 75 TRBV and around 15 TRBJ segments were identified. TCRdb passed the multiplex PCR reads through MiXCR, listing each CDR3 protein once. The V and J calls reflect TCRdb's pipeline rather than the authors' work. In the table there are roughly 440,000 distinct CDR3 sequences, about 16% of which are singletons. These records were also assigned to another study, of T cells in Graves' hyperthyroidism and ophthalmopathy.

The chain is built from TRBV7-9 and TRBJ2-7; unclear D gene. The sample was peripheral blood mononuclear cells (PBMCs), taken at new diagnosis, from a patient treated with antithyroid drugs. The receptor's source is a woman aged 18-29 years with Graves disease. The CDR3 protein is CASSLTDLYEQYF. In DNA, the CDR3 is TGTGCCAGCAGCCTGACGGACCTCTACGAGCAGTACTTC.